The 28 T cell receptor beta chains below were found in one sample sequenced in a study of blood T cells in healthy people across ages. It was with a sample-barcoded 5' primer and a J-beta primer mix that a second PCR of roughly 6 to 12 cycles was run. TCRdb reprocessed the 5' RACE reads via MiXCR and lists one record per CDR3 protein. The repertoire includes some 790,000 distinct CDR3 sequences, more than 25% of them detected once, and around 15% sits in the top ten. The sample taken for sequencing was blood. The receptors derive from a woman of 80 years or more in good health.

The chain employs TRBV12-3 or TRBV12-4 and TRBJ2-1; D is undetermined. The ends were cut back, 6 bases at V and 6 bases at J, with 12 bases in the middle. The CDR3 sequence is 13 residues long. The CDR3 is CASSNSLSNEQFF. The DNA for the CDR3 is TGTGCCAGCAGCAATAGTCTCTCCAATGAGCAGTTCTTC.

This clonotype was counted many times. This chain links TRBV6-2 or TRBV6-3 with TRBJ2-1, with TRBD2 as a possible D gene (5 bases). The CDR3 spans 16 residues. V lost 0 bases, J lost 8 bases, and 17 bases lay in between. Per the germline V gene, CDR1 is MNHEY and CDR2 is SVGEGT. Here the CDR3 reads CASSYSTGKRVYEQFF. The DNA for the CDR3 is TGTGCCAGCAGTTACTCGACCGGGAAGAGGGTGTATGAGCAGTTCTTC.

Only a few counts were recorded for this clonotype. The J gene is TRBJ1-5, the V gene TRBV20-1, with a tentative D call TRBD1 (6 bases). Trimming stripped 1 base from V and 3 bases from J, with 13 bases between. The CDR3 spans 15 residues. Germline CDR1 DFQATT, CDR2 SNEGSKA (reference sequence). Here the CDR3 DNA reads TGCAGTGCTAGAGTAGTCGGACAGTTCAATCAGCCCCAGCATTTT. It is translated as CSARVVGQFNQPQHF.

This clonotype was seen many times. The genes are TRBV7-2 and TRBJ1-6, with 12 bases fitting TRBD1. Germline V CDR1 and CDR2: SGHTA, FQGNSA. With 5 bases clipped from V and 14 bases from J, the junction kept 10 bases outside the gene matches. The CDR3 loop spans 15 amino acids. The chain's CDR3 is CASSPGDRGRGSLHF. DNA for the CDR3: TGTGCCAGCAGCCCCGGGGACAGGGGGCGAGGGTCCCTCCACTTT.

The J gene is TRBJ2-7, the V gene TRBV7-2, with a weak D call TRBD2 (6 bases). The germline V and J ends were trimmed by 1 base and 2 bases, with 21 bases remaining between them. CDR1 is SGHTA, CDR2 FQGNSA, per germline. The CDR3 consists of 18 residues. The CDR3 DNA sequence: TGTGCCAGCAGCTTAGGGGGGACTCTCAGCCCGAGAACCTACGAGCAGTACTTC. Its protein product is CASSLGGTLSPRTYEQYF.

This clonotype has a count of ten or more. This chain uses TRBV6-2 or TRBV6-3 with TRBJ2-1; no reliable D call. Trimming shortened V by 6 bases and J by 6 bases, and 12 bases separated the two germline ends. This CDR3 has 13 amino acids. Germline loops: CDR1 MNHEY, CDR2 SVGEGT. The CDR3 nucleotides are TGTGCCAGCAGAACTCCAATCCCCAATGAGCAGTTCTTC. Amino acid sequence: CASRTPIPNEQFF.

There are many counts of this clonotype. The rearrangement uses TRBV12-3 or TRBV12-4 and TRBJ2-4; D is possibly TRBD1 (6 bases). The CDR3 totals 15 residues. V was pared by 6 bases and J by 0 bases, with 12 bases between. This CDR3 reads CASRPEGVAKNIQYF. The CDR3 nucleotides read TGTGCCAGCAGACCCGAGGGGGTAGCCAAAAACATTCAGTACTTC.

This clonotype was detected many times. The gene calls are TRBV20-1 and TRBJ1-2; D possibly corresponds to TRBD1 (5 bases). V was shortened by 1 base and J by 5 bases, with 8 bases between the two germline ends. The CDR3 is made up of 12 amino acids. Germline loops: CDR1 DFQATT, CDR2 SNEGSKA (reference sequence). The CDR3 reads CSARGGGYGYTF. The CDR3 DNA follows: TGCAGTGCTAGAGGGGGGGGTTATGGCTACACCTTC.

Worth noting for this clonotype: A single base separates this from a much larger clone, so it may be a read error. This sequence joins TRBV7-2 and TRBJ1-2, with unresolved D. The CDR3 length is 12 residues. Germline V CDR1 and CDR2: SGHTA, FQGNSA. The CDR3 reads CAGSFLERGYTF. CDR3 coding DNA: TGTGCCGGCAGCTTCCTTGAGAGGGGCTACACCTTC.

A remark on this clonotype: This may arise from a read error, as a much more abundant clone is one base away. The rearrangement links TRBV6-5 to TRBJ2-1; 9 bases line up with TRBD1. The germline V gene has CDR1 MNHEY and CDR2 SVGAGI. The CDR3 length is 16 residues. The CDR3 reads CASRTKSGTGLHEQVF. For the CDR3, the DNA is TGTGCCAGCAGAACCAAGTCCGGGACAGGGCTCCATGAGCAGGTCTTC.

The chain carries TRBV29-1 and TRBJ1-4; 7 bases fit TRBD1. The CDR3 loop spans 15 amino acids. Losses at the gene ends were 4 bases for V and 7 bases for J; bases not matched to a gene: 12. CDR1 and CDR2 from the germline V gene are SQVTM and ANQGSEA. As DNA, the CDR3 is TGCAGCGTTGGCCCCGCGAAGGGGGCGCTTGAAAAACTGTTTTTT. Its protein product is CSVGPAKGALEKLFF. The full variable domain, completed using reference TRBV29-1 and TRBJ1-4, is SAVISQKPSRDICQRGTSLTIQCQVDSQVTMMFWYRQQPGQSLTLIATANQGSEATYESGFVIDKFPISRPNLTFSTLTVSNMSPEDSSIYLCSVGPAKGALEKLFFGSGTQLSVL.

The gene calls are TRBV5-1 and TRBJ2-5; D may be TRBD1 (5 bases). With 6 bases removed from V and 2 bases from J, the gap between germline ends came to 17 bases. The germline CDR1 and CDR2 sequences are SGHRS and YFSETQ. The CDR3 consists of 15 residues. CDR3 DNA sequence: TGCGCCAGCAAGGGGTTCGGAGAAAAACAAGAGACCCAGTACTTC. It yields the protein CASKGFGEKQETQYF.

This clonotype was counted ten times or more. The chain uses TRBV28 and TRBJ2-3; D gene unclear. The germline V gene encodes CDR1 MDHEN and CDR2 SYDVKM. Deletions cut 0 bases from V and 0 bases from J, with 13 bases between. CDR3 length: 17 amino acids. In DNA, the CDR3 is TGTGCCAGCAGTTTATGGGGCAGGAAGACTAGCACAGATACGCAGTATTTT. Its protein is CASSLWGRKTSTDTQYF.

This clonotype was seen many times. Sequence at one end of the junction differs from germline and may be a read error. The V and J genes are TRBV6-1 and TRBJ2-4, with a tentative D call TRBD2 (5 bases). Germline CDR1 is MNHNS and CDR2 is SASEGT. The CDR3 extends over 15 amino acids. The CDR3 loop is CASSEGSLAKNIQYF. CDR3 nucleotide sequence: TGCGCCAGCAGTGAGGGCAGCCTAGCCAAAAACATTCAGTACTTC.

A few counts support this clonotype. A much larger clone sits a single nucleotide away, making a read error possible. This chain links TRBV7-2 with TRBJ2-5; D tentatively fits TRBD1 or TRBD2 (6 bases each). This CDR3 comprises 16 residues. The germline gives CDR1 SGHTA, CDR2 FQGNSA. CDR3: CASSHRGPQYQEAQYF. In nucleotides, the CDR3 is TGTGCCAGCAGCCATCGGGGGCCCCAGTACCAAGAGGCCCAGTACTTC. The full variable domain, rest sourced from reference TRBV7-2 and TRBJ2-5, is GAGVSQSPSNKVTEKGKDVELRCDPISGHTALYWYRQSLGQGLEFLIYFQGNSAPDKSGLPSDRFSAERTGGSVSTLTIQRTQQEDSAVYLCASSHRGPQYQEAQYFGPGTRLLVL.

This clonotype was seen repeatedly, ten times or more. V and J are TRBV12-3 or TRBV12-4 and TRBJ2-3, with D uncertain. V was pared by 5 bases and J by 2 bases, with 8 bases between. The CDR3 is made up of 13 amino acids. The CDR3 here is CASSQSTTDTQYF. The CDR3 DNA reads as TGTGCCAGCAGTCAGTCAACCACAGATACGCAGTATTTT.

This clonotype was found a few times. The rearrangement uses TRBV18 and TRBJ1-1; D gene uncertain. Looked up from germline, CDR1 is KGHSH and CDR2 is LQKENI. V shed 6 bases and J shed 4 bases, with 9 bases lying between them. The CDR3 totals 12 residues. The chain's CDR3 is CASSRMGTEAFF. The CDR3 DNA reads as TGTGCCAGCTCCCGGATGGGCACTGAAGCTTTCTTT.

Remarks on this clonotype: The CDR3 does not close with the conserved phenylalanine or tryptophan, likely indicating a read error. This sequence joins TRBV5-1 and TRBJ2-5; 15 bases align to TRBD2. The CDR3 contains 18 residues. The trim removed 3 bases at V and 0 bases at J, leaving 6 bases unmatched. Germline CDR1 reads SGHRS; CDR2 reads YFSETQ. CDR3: CASSYGLAGGQYQETQYC. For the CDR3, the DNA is TGCGCCAGCAGCTACGGACTAGCGGGGGGGCAGTACCAAGAGACCCAGTACTGC.

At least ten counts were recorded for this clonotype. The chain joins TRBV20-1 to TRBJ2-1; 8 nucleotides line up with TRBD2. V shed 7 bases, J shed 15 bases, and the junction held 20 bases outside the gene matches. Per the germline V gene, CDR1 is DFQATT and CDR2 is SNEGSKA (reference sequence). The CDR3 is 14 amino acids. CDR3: CSVRPGLAVGGLFF. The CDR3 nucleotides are TGCAGTGTAAGGCCTGGACTAGCCGTCGGCGGCCTGTTCTTC.

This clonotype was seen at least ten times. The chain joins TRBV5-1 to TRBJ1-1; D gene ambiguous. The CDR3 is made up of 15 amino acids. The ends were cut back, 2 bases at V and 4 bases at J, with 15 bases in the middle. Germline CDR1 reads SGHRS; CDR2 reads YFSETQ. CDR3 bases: TGCGCCAGCAGCTTTGGCGGATCCCCGGGCACTGAAGCTTTCTTT. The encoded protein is CASSFGGSPGTEAFF.

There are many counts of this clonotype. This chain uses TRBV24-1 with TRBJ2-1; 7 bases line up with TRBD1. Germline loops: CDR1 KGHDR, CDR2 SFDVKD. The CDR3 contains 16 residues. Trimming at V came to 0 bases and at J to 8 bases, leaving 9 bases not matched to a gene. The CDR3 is CATSDLTTGDKDEQFF. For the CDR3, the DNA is TGTGCCACCAGTGATTTGACAACAGGGGACAAGGATGAGCAGTTCTTC.

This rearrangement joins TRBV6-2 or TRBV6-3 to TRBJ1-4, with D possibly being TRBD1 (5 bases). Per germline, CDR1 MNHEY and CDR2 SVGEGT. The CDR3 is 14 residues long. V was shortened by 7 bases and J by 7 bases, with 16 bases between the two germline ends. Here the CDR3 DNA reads TGTGCCAGCACGCGTGGGGGAGCGAGTGAAAAACTGTTTTTT. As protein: CASTRGGASEKLFF.

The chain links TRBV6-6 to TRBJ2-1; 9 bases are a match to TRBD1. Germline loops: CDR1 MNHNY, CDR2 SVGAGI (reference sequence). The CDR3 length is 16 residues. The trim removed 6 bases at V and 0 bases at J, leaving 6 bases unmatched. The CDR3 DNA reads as TGTGCCAGCAGGGCCCTGACAGGGGGCTCCTACAATGAGCAGTTCTTC. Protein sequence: CASRALTGGSYNEQFF.

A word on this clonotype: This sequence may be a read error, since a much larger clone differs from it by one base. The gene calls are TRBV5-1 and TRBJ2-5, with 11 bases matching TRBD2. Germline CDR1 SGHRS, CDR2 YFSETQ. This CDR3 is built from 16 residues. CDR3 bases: TGCGCCAGCAGCTTGGAAGCTAGCGGGGGGCGAGAGACCCGGTACTTC. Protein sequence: CASSLEASGGRETRYF.

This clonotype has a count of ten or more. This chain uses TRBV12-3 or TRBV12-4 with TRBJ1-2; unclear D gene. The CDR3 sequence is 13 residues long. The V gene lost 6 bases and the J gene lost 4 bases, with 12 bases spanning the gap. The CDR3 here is CASSLKNLYGYTF. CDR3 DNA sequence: TGTGCCAGCAGCCTCAAAAACCTCTATGGCTACACCTTC.

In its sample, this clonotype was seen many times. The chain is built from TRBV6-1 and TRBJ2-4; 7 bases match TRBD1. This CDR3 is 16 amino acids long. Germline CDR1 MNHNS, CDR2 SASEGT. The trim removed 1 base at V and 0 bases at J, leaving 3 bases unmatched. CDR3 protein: CASSEGGTAAKNIQYF. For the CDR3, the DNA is TGTGCCAGCAGTGAAGGTGGGACAGCAGCCAAAAACATTCAGTACTTC.

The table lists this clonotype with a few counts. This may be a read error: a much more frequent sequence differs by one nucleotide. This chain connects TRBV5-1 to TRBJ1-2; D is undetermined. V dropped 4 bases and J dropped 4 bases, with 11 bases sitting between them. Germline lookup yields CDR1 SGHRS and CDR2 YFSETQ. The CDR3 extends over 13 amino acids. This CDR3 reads CASSIQASYGYTF. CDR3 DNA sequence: TGCGCCAGCAGCATCCAGGCTAGCTATGGCTACACCTTC.

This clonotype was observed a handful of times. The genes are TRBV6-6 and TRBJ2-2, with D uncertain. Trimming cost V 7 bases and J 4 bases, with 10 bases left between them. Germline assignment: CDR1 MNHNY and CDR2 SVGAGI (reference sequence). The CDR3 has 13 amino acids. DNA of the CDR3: TGTGCCAGCACCCCTAGAGTCACCGGGGAGCTGTTTTTT. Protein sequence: CASTPRVTGELFF.